Below, 14 T cell receptor beta chains from the same sample are listed, as sequenced in a study of T cell changes during pregnancy in multiple sclerosis. Sequencing was performed with immunoSEQ multiplex PCR; in TCRdb, only in-frame clones are kept and a portion is missing. Of tens of thousands of clones in the sample, approximately 91% are singletons; the top ten hold roughly 1.5%. Source: peripheral blood, taken in the third trimester of pregnancy. All receptors derive from a female donor with multiple sclerosis, enrolled in a pregnancy study.

This clone appeared many times. This chain's CDR3 is CASSEWVGTGDEKLFF. In DNA, the CDR3 is TGTGCCAGCAGTGAATGGGTGGGGACAGGGGATGAAAAACTGTTTTTT. V usage is TRBV6-1 and J usage is TRBJ1-4; TRBD1 agrees at 10 bases. This CDR3 contains 16 residues. The J segment lost 6 bases and the V segment lost 2 bases, leaving 6 bases of the junction unmatched. Germline CDR1 is MNHNS and CDR2 is SASEGT.

The chain uses TRBV30 and TRBJ2-5, with TRBD2 matching 7 bases. After removal of 4 bases from V and 4 bases from J, the junction contained 9 bases not matched to a gene. The CDR3 totals 14 residues. Germline CDR1 reads GTSNPN; CDR2 reads SVGIG (reference sequence). CDR3 bases: TGTGCCTGGAAATTAGGCCTAGCGGCAGAGACCCAGTACTTC. This translates into CAWKLGLAAETQYF.

The count of this clone is one. This chain uses TRBV7-9 with TRBJ2-1; 7 nucleotides agree with TRBD1. The junction had 13 bases not matched to a gene; V was cut back by 6 bases and J by 5 bases. CDR1 and CDR2 from the germline V gene are SEHNR and FQNEAQ (reference sequence). The CDR3 runs to 16 residues. In DNA, the CDR3 is TGTGCCAGCAGACCTACTACAGGGGTCGGGAACAATGAGCAGTTCTTC. It translates to CASRPTTGVGNNEQFF.

The CDR3 bases are TGTGCCAGCAGTCCGGGACAGACACGATCCTACAATGAGCAGTTCTTC. It encodes CASSPGQTRSYNEQFF. This rearrangement joins TRBV27 to TRBJ2-1, with 7 bases lining up with TRBD1. Per the germline V gene, CDR1 is MNHEY and CDR2 is SMNVEV (reference sequence). Trimming removed 5 bases from V and 1 base from J; junction bases left unmatched: 8. CDR3 size: 16 residues.

This clone is a singleton in its sample. This CDR3 is CASSDSPIGLAGAQYF. The CDR3 nucleotides are TGTGCCAGCAGCGACTCCCCTATAGGACTAGCGGGGGCCCAGTACTTC. The J gene is TRBJ2-5, the V gene TRBV9, with 13 nucleotides matching TRBD2. The germline gives CDR1 SGDLS, CDR2 YYNGEE. Trimming at V came to 3 bases and at J to 9 bases, leaving 11 bases not matched to a gene. CDR3 length: 16 residues.

There are a few counts of this clone. The V gene is TRBV5-1, the J gene TRBJ2-5; 12 positions agree with TRBD2. CDR1 SGHRS and CDR2 YFSETQ come from the germline V gene. The CDR3 runs 18 residues. J was trimmed by 4 bases and V by 0 bases; bases with no gene match: 10. The CDR3 loop is CASSLERLAGGQAETQYF. The CDR3 DNA is TGCGCCAGCAGCTTGGAGCGCCTAGCGGGGGGGCAGGCAGAGACCCAGTACTTC.

The chain recombines TRBV2 with TRBJ2-2, with TRBD1 identical over 8 bases. After removal of 4 bases from V and 5 bases from J, the junction contained 15 bases not matched to a gene. Germline V gene lookup returns CDR1 SNHLY and CDR2 FYNNEI. The CDR3 runs 18 residues. CDR3 sequence (DNA): TGTGCCAGCAGTGGACCCCTGGGGCAGGGGGCAGGTACCGGGGAGCTGTTTTTT. Amino acids: CASSGPLGQGAGTGELFF.

V gene TRBV12-2 combines with J gene TRBJ2-7; no DNA check was done on the table's D call, TRBD1. TRBV12-2 has pseudogene status. This CDR3 is built from 17 residues. CDR3 region: CASRLAQPGQGGYEQYF. The CDR3 DNA reads as TGTGCAAGTCGCTTGGCTCAACCGGGACAGGGGGGGTACGAGCAGTACTTC.

The chain carries TRBV28 and TRBJ2-3; TRBD2 agrees at 7 bases. Germline-derived CDR1 and CDR2 are MDHEN and SYDVKM. CDR3 length: 12 amino acids. CDR3 sequence reads: CAVRGTTDTQYF. For the CDR3, the DNA is TGTGCTGTGCGGGGGACCACAGATACGCAGTATTTT.

The chain combines TRBV18 with TRBJ1-3, with D perhaps matching TRBD1 (6 bases). CDR3 length: 14 amino acids. V was trimmed by 2 bases and J by 4 bases, leaving 9 bases between them. CDR1 is KGHSH, CDR2 LQKENI, per germline. The CDR3 DNA reads TGTGCCAGCTCACCAGAGACAGGCGGAAACACCATATATTTT. Its protein is CASSPETGGNTIYF.

This clone was detected only once. V gene TRBV5-1 combines with J gene TRBJ1-6; TRBD1 agrees at 8 bases. J lost 10 bases, V lost 3 bases, and 6 bases had no gene match. The CDR3 runs to 14 residues. The germline CDR1 and CDR2 sequences are SGHRS and YFSETQ. The CDR3 bases are TGCGCCAGCAGCTCCGGACAGGGAGGGTCACCCCTCCACTTT. It codes for CASSSGQGGSPLHF.

Note on this clone: Other nucleotide sequences in the sample specify the same CDR3. The chain has TRBV5-1 and TRBJ1-5; D is unresolved. Germline CDR1 SGHRS, CDR2 YFSETQ. V lost 0 bases, J lost 1 base, and 5 bases lay in between. The CDR3 contains 14 residues. Here the CDR3 reads CASSLAGSNQPQHF. The CDR3 coding sequence is TGCGCCAGCAGCTTGGCGGGAAGCAATCAGCCCCAGCATTTT.

V is TRBV2 and J is TRBJ2-1, with 9 bases aligning to TRBD1. Germline V CDR1 and CDR2: SNHLY, FYNNEI. This CDR3 has 15 amino acids. V lost 4 bases to trimming and J lost 7 bases; unmatched junction nucleotides: 8. DNA of the CDR3: TGTGCCAGCAGTGTGTACGGGACAGGGATGAATGAGCAGTTCTTC. It translates to CASSVYGTGMNEQFF.

The rearrangement links TRBV6-1 to TRBJ2-3, with TRBD2 as a possible D gene (6 bases). CDR1 is MNHNS and CDR2 is SASEGT in the germline V gene. The ends were cut back, 6 bases at V and 5 bases at J, with 15 bases in the middle. The CDR3 extends over 14 amino acids. The CDR3 bases are TGTGCCAGCAGAGCGACTAGTTCACGAGATACGCAGTATTTT. Translation: CASRATSSRDTQYF.